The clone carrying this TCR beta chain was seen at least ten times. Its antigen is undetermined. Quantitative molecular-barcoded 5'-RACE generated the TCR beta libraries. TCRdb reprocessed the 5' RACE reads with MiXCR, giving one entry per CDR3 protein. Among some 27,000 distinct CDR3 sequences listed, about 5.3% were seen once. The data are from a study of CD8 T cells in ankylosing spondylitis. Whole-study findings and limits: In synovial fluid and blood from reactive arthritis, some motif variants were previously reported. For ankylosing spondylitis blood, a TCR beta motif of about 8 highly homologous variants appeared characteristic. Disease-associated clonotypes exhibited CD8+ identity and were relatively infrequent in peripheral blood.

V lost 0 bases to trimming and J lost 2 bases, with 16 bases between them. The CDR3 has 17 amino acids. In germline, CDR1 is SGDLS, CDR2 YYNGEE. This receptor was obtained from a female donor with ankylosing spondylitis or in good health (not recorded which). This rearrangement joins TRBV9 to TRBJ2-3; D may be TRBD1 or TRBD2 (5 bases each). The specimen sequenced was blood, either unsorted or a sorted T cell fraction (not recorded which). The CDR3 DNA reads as TGTGCCAGCAGCGTAGCCCCGGGACGAGAACTCACAGATACGCAGTATTTT. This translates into CASSVAPGRELTDTQYF.